Presented here are 24 T cell receptor beta chains from one specimen sequenced in a study of blood T cells in healthy people across ages (dated by TCRdb to between 2015 and 2016). Library preparation was by 5' RACE. For sequencing, an Illumina HiSeq 2500 was employed. A second PCR of about 6 to 12 cycles was run with a J-beta primer mix and a sample-barcoded 5' primer. In TCRdb, the public reads were trimmed at Q25 with fastp and aligned with MiXCR, with productive beta chains retained. Rows matching on CDR3 protein sequence are summarized as one entry with the most common DNA and genes. This sample is represented by about 1.4 million distinct CDR3 sequences; 45% to 70% of them were singletons. The ten largest clones take up over 5% of the sample. Material for sequencing was blood. These receptors were collected from a man aged 18 to 30 in good health.

The V call is TRBV7-2, the J call TRBJ2-3; D possibly corresponds to TRBD2 (5 bases). Germline values: CDR1 SGHTA, CDR2 FQGNSA. Trimming took 3 bases from V and 0 from J, leaving 13 bases between them. CDR3 size: 16 residues. CDR3 in amino acids: CASSFRLGLSTDTQYF. DNA for the CDR3: TGTGCCAGCAGCTTTCGGCTAGGACTTAGCACAGATACGCAGTATTTT.

This clonotype appeared a few times. The chain combines TRBV5-1 with TRBJ1-2; possible D gene TRBD1, 6 bases. Between the trimmed V and J ends, which lost 0 bases and 0 bases, there was a span of 12 bases. CDR1 and CDR2 from the germline V gene are SGHRS and YFSETQ. CDR3 length: 16 residues. The DNA for the CDR3 is TGCGCCAGCAGCTTGGTAACAGGGAACGCTAACTATGGCTACACCTTC. It translates to CASSLVTGNANYGYTF.

In its sample, this clonotype was seen a few times. This rearrangement joins TRBV7-6 to TRBJ2-3, with a tentative D call TRBD2 (5 bases). This CDR3 has 13 residues. From germline, CDR1 is SGHVS and CDR2 FNYEAQ. V lost 3 bases and J 4 bases, leaving 8 bases between the germline ends. The CDR3 is CASSFSSSDTQYF. The CDR3 nucleotides read TGTGCCAGCAGCTTCTCTAGCTCAGATACGCAGTATTTT.

This sequence joins TRBV12-5 and TRBJ2-4; a possible D gene is TRBD1 (6 bases). Germline CDR1 is LGHNT and CDR2 is FRNRAP. V gave up 6 bases and J gave up 0 bases, with 18 bases separating them. The length of the CDR3 is 17 residues. This CDR3 is CASGRSHRALAKNIQYF. The DNA for the CDR3 is TGTGCTAGTGGCCGGTCCCACAGGGCGCTAGCCAAAAACATTCAGTACTTC. Filled out from reference TRBV12-5 and TRBJ2-4, the complete variable domain reads DARVTQTPRHKVTEMGQEVTMRCQPILGHNTVFWYRQTMMQGLELLAYFRNRAPLDDSGMPKDRFSAEMPDATLATLKIQPSEPRDSAVYFCASGRSHRALAKNIQYFGAGTRLSVL.

There are a few counts of this clonotype. The chain employs TRBV29-1 and TRBJ2-1; no clear D gene. Between the trimmed V and J ends, which lost 5 bases and 6 bases, there was a span of 14 bases. The CDR3 runs to 13 residues. Germline values: CDR1 SQVTM, CDR2 ANQGSEA. CDR3 protein: CSVILDTFNEQFF. The CDR3, as DNA: TGCAGCGTTATTCTAGACACTTTCAATGAGCAGTTCTTC.

This clonotype has ten or more counts. The chain has TRBV4-1 and TRBJ2-1; D unclear. CDR3 length equals 12 residues. Germline loops: CDR1 MGHRA, CDR2 YSYEKL. Trimming took 1 base from V and 2 from J, leaving 0 bases between them. CDR3 region: CASSQAYNEQFF. CDR3 DNA sequence: TGCGCCAGCAGCCAAGCCTACAATGAGCAGTTCTTC.

CDR3 region: CASSSKRWGRVVYEQYF. The DNA of the CDR3 is TGTGCCAGCAGTTCAAAAAGATGGGGGCGGGTGGTTTACGAGCAGTACTTC. The V and J genes are TRBV28 and TRBJ2-7, with a tentative D call TRBD1 (6 bases). The germline CDR1 and CDR2 sequences are MDHEN and SYDVKM. Trimming took off 4 bases at V and 4 bases at J, with 23 bases between the two ends. The CDR3 runs to 17 residues.

This chain uses TRBV7-2 with TRBJ1-2; tentative D call: TRBD1 (5 bases). The germline gives CDR1 SGHTA, CDR2 FQGNSA. V shed 1 base and J shed 0 bases, with 15 bases lying between them. The CDR3 sequence is 17 residues long. The CDR3 spells CASSLDVGTSANYGYTF. The CDR3 DNA follows: TGTGCCAGCAGCTTAGACGTGGGGACGTCTGCTAACTATGGCTACACCTTC.

This clonotype was counted between two and nine times. The CDR3 is CASIRFEGGQVYNEQFF. CDR3 DNA sequence: TGTGCCAGCATTAGATTTGAGGGAGGACAGGTTTACAATGAGCAGTTCTTC. The chain uses TRBV6-5 and TRBJ2-1, with D tentatively TRBD1 (7 bases). This CDR3 spans 17 amino acids. V was shortened by 7 bases and J by 4 bases, with 23 bases between the two germline ends. Germline V lookup: CDR1 MNHEY, CDR2 SVGAGI.

This rearrangement joins TRBV7-6 to TRBJ1-5; D is unclear. The germline CDR1 and CDR2 sequences are SGHVS and FNYEAQ. The CDR3 extends over 13 amino acids. The ends were cut back, 3 bases at V and 5 bases at J, with 8 bases in the middle. The CDR3 loop is CASSFYLHQPQHF. The CDR3 DNA reads TGTGCCAGCAGCTTTTATCTCCATCAGCCCCAGCATTTT. Looking up the rest from reference TRBV7-6 and TRBJ1-5 gives the full variable domain: GAGVSQSPRYKVTKRGQDVALRCDPISGHVSLYWYRQALGQGPEFLTYFNYEAQQDKSGLPNDRFSAERPEGSISTLTIQRTEQRDSAMYRCASSFYLHQPQHFGDGTRLSIL.

The chain has TRBV27 and TRBJ1-2; D may be TRBD1 (6 bases). CDR1 and CDR2 (germline): MNHEY, SMNVEV (reference sequence). The CDR3 has 15 amino acids. Trimming stripped 4 bases from V and 6 bases from J, with 18 bases between. The chain's CDR3 is CASSSYRDSWNGYTF. In nucleotides, the CDR3 is TGTGCCAGCAGTTCATACAGGGACTCATGGAATGGCTACACCTTC.

The V and J genes are TRBV27 and TRBJ2-3, with D possibly TRBD2 on 6 matching bases. Trimming cost V 5 bases and J 1 base, with 13 bases left between them. Germline V gene data show CDR1 as MNHEY and CDR2 as SMNVEV (reference sequence). The length of the CDR3 is 15 residues. The CDR3 DNA reads as TGTGCCAGCAGTCCCTGGACTACCCGCACAGATACGCAGTATTTT. Translating it yields CASSPWTTRTDTQYF.

The chain has TRBV29-1 and TRBJ1-5, with D unclear. This CDR3 spans 13 amino acids. V lost 5 bases to trimming and J lost 0 bases, with 8 bases between them. Germline CDR1 and CDR2: SQVTM and ANQGSEA. The CDR3 DNA is TGCAGCGTTACCGCGGATAGCAATCAGCCCCAGCATTTT. The encoded protein is CSVTADSNQPQHF.

V gene TRBV5-4 combines with J gene TRBJ2-1, with 9 bases identical to TRBD1. Trimming at V came to 3 bases and at J to 7 bases, leaving 11 bases not matched to a gene. This CDR3 spans 16 amino acids. Looked up from germline, CDR1 is SGHNT and CDR2 is YYREEE (reference sequence). Written as DNA, the CDR3 is TGTGCCAGCAGCTCACCACAGGGGGCTCAGGTGAATGAGCAGTTCTTC. This translates into CASSSPQGAQVNEQFF.

The chain links TRBV6-1 to TRBJ2-1, with 9 bases aligning to TRBD2. The CDR3 has 14 amino acids. The germline V gene encodes CDR1 MNHNS and CDR2 SASEGT. J was trimmed by 8 bases and V by 7 bases; bases with no gene match: 9. The CDR3 nucleotides are TGTGCCAGCACAGAAGCGGGGGGTTCTGATGAGCAGTTCTTC. Amino acid sequence: CASTEAGGSDEQFF.

J is TRBJ1-2 and V is TRBV5-1; no firm D call. Trimming shortened V by 4 bases and J by 8 bases, and 18 bases separated the two germline ends. Looked up from germline, CDR1 is SGHRS and CDR2 is YFSETQ. This CDR3 is built from 14 residues. The CDR3 region is CASSEDPMVFGYTF. The DNA of the CDR3 is TGCGCCAGCAGCGAGGATCCTATGGTTTTCGGCTACACCTTC.

This clonotype was counted a few times. The chain couples TRBV11-2 to TRBJ2-7, with D possibly being TRBD1 or TRBD2 (6 bases each). CDR3 length: 14 amino acids. Germline CDR1 and CDR2: SGHAT and FQNNGV. Trimming left V 4 bases short and J 1 base short, with 11 bases between. The CDR3 region has the DNA TGTGCCAGCAGCTGGAGGGGGAAATCCTACGAGCAGTACTTC. This translates into CASSWRGKSYEQYF. The complete variable domain, with remaining parts taken from reference TRBV11-2 and TRBJ2-7, reads EAGVAQSPRYKIIEKRQSVAFWCNPISGHATLYWYQQILGQGPKLLIQFQNNGVVDDSQLPKDRFSAERLKGVDSTLKIQPAKLEDSAVYLCASSWRGKSYEQYFGPGTRLTVT.

The rearrangement links TRBV6-2 or TRBV6-3 to TRBJ2-3; maybe TRBD2 (5 bases). The CDR3 length is 15 residues. Germline V gene data show CDR1 as MNHEY and CDR2 as SVGEGT. V was shortened by 6 bases and J by 2 bases, with 15 bases between the two germline ends. In DNA, the CDR3 is TGTGCCAGCAGCACGGGGTTCGGGTCCACAGATACGCAGTATTTT. Amino acids: CASSTGFGSTDTQYF.

This chain connects TRBV7-9 to TRBJ2-1; D is unresolved. CDR1 is SEHNR and CDR2 is FQNEAQ in the germline V gene (reference sequence). This CDR3 region has 15 residues. Trimming left V 6 bases short and J 0 bases short, with 12 bases between. The CDR3 nucleotides are TGTGCCAGCAGTGCTGGCGGTAACTCCTACAATGAGCAGTTCTTC. This translates into CASSAGGNSYNEQFF. Looking up the rest from reference TRBV7-9 and TRBJ2-1 gives the full variable domain: DTGVSQNPRHKITKRGQNVTFRCDPISEHNRLYWYRQTLGQGPEFLTYFQNEAQLEKSRLLSDRFSAERPKGSFSTLEIQRTEQGDSAMYLCASSAGGNSYNEQFFGPGTRLTVL.

This chain uses TRBV6-1 with TRBJ2-1; D gene uncertain. Germline V gene lookup returns CDR1 MNHNS and CDR2 SASEGT. Trimming took off 3 bases at V and 10 bases at J, with 13 bases between the two ends. The length of the CDR3 is 13 residues. The CDR3 region has the DNA TGTGCCAGCAGTGATTTTGGCCCAACGGAGCAGTTCTTC. This sequence encodes CASSDFGPTEQFF.

The table lists this clonotype with a few counts. The rearrangement uses TRBV29-1 and TRBJ2-5; 14 nucleotides agree with TRBD2. In germline, CDR1 is SQVTM, CDR2 ANQGSEA. The CDR3 is 16 residues long. Losses at the gene ends were 3 bases for V and 5 bases for J; bases not matched to a gene: 8. This CDR3 reads CSVDGGTSGGWETQYF. The CDR3 DNA sequence: TGCAGCGTTGACGGTGGGACTAGCGGGGGCTGGGAGACCCAGTACTTC.

The rearrangement uses TRBV27 and TRBJ2-2, with 8 bases matching TRBD1. The CDR3 extends over 16 amino acids. Trimming cost V 5 bases and J 2 bases; bases outside gene matches: 7. CDR1 is MNHEY, CDR2 SMNVEV, per germline (reference sequence). The CDR3 DNA reads as TGTGCCAGCAGTACCACTGACAGGGGTAACACCGGGGAGCTGTTTTTT. Translation gives CASSTTDRGNTGELFF.

This rearrangement joins TRBV12-3 or TRBV12-4 to TRBJ1-1, with 7 bases matching TRBD1. After removal of 6 bases from V and 1 base from J, the junction contained 14 bases not matched to a gene. The CDR3 is made up of 17 amino acids. The CDR3 nucleotides are TGTGCCAGCAGACAATCCGGACAGGATTTGGCGAACACTGAAGCTTTCTTT. Translation gives CASRQSGQDLANTEAFF.

V usage is TRBV6-5 and J usage is TRBJ2-5; no firm D call. Germline lookup yields CDR1 MNHEY and CDR2 SVGAGI. The CDR3 sequence is 14 residues long. The germline V and J ends were trimmed by 5 bases and 2 bases, with 12 bases remaining between them. The CDR3 sequence: CASSNRDWQETQYF. CDR3 sequence (DNA): TGTGCCAGCAGTAATCGAGACTGGCAAGAGACCCAGTACTTC.